Listed here is a single T cell receptor beta chain. PCR amplification relied on 60 Vbeta primers (plus 13 Jbeta primers). The data were produced by immunoSEQ multiplex PCR, yet TCRdb's version contains in-frame clones alone and is incomplete. The table has around 78,000 clones, 70% to 85% seen once. These data belong to a study of cytomegalovirus exposure and HLA in healthy donors. Trimming shortened V by 3 bases and J by 2 bases, and 7 bases separated the two germline ends. Germline lookup yields CDR1 LNHDA and CDR2 SQIVND (reference sequence). CDR3 size: 13 residues. The sequenced sample was PBMCs. The chain combines TRBV19 with TRBJ1-1, with D hard to call. The sequence was obtained from a woman aged 45 to 65 in good health and CMV-seronegative. CDR3 bases: TGTGCCAGTAGTATTCGGGGTAACACTGAAGCTTTCTTT. Translation gives CASSIRGNTEAFF.